Below are 11 T cell receptor beta chains sequenced from a single sample in a study of radiotherapy plus CTLA-4 blockade in lung cancer. Profiling relied on immunoSEQ multiplex PCR, and the TCRdb table lists in-frame clones only, not all of them. The sample lists 100,000 to 150,000 clones; just under 90% were seen once. Material: peripheral blood, obtained from a patient treated with radiotherapy plus ipilimumab. Receptors were obtained from a human donor with non-small cell lung cancer that progressed on radiotherapy plus ipilimumab.

The rearrangement joins TRBV19 to TRBJ1-1; TRBD1 aligns across 8 bases. With V trimmed by 3 bases and J by 1 base, 13 bases remained unmatched. This CDR3 spans 18 amino acids. Germline values: CDR1 LNHDA, CDR2 SQIVND (reference sequence). The CDR3 nucleotides read TGTGCCAGTAGTATTTGGGCACAGGGGGGACGTCGGAACACTGAAGCTTTCTTT. This sequence encodes CASSIWAQGGRRNTEAFF.

V usage is TRBV6-5 and J usage is TRBJ1-2; 7 bases map to TRBD1. Germline trimming cut 10 bases from V and 3 bases from J; bases unmatched to any gene: 5. CDR3 length: 12 residues. The germline CDR1 and CDR2 sequences are MNHEY and SVGAGI. This CDR3 reads CATQGLDYGYTF. The CDR3, as DNA: TGTGCCACACAGGGGCTGGACTATGGCTACACCTTC.

This rearrangement joins TRBV19 to TRBJ2-1; D may be TRBD2 (7 bases). CDR1 and CDR2 (germline): LNHDA, SQIVND (reference sequence). V shed 9 bases and J shed 6 bases, with 27 bases lying between them. The CDR3 runs to 17 residues. The CDR3 DNA is TGTGCCAGGGTTGGTAGGGCTAGCGGTGAACAGGGCAATGAGCAGTTCTTC. Encoded protein: CARVGRASGEQGNEQFF.

The chain couples TRBV7-3 to TRBJ2-1; 9 bases agree with TRBD1. Germline CDR1 reads SGHTA; CDR2 reads FQGTGA. The CDR3 contains 14 residues. The V and J ends lost 4 bases and 12 bases, in that order; junction bases with no gene match: 10. Here the CDR3 DNA reads TGTGCCAGCAGCTCCCAACCGACAGGGGGTGGGCAGTTCTTC. Protein sequence: CASSSQPTGGGQFF.

J is TRBJ1-3 and V is TRBV5-1; tentatively, D is TRBD1 (5 bases). The V gene lost 2 bases and the J gene lost 3 bases, with 9 bases spanning the gap. The CDR3 is 14 residues long. The germline V gene has CDR1 SGHRS and CDR2 YFSETQ. The DNA of the CDR3 is TGCGCCAGCAGCTTAGGGACTTTTGGAAACACCATATATTTT. Translation gives CASSLGTFGNTIYF.

This clone was seen just once. The gene calls are TRBV5-8 and TRBJ1-5; no definite D call. Deletions cut 2 bases from V and 5 bases from J, with 5 bases between. This CDR3 has 12 amino acids. Germline values: CDR1 SGHTS, CDR2 YDEGEE. The CDR3 reads CASSFGDQPQHF. The CDR3, as DNA: TGTGCCAGCAGCTTCGGGGATCAGCCCCAGCATTTT.

The chain couples TRBV19 to TRBJ2-4, with D tentatively TRBD2 (6 bases). Trimming removed 4 bases from V and 5 bases from J, with 15 bases in between. CDR1 LNHDA and CDR2 SQIVND come from the germline V gene (reference sequence). The CDR3 length is 15 residues. The CDR3 here is CASSTLGGLQNIQYF. In DNA form, the CDR3 reads TGTGCCAGTAGTACCCTGGGAGGACTACAAAACATTCAGTACTTC. Filled out from reference TRBV19 and TRBJ2-4, the complete variable domain reads DGGITQSPKYLFRKEGQNVTLSCEQNLNHDAMYWYRQDPGQGLRLIYYSQIVNDFQKGDIAEGYSVSREKKESFPLTVTSAQKNPTAFYLCASSTLGGLQNIQYFGAGTRLSVL.

This clone occurred once. The chain is built from TRBV27 and TRBJ2-7; D ambiguous. Germline V lookup: CDR1 MNHEY, CDR2 SMNVEV (reference sequence). The V gene lost 4 bases and the J gene lost 3 bases, with 10 bases spanning the gap. This CDR3 contains 13 residues. This CDR3 is CASSWSSGYEQYF. Here the CDR3 DNA reads TGTGCCAGCAGTTGGAGTAGTGGCTACGAGCAGTACTTC.

The rearrangement joins TRBV27 to TRBJ1-2; D perhaps matches TRBD1 (5 bases). There are 14 residues in the CDR3. Trimming shortened V by 6 bases and J by 2 bases, and 13 bases separated the two germline ends. CDR1 is MNHEY, CDR2 SMNVEV, per germline (reference sequence). This CDR3 is CASSRDGINYGYTF. For the CDR3, the DNA is TGTGCCAGCAGCCGGGACGGAATAAACTATGGCTACACCTTC.

The chain employs TRBV4-2 and TRBJ2-1; TRBD1 agrees at 7 bases. The ends lost 4 bases at V and 4 bases at J; junction bases unmatched: 7. The CDR3 runs to 15 residues. Per germline, CDR1 LGHNA and CDR2 YNFKEQ. CDR3 coding DNA: TGTGCCAGCAGCCTACCGGGACAGCTATACAATGAGCAGTTCTTC. It is translated as CASSLPGQLYNEQFF.

The genes are TRBV9 and TRBJ2-1; weak D call: TRBD1 (5 bases). This CDR3 comprises 15 residues. From germline, CDR1 is SGDLS and CDR2 YYNGEE. Trimming cost V 0 bases and J 3 bases, with 10 bases left between them. CDR3 in amino acids: CASSVAGNIYNEQFF. The CDR3 DNA follows: TGTGCCAGCAGCGTAGCAGGGAACATCTACAATGAGCAGTTCTTC.